The rows below give T cell receptor beta chains drawn from one sample of a study of cytomegalovirus exposure and HLA in healthy donors. Produced via immunoSEQ multiplex PCR; TCRdb's table is partial and in-frame only. The sample comprises around 150,000 clones, about 77% of which are singletons, and roughly 7.3% rests with the top ten. Sequencing was carried out using PBMCs. These receptors originate from a male donor in good health and CMV-seropositive. Each CDR3 is given with its conserved first and last residue. The D gene is left open where the match is weak. Where a row states a size, it is once, few, many or the class of an expanded clone; other rows omit it.

v_gene	abundance	d_gene	j_gene	CDR3aa	CDR3nt
TRBV27	-	TRBD1	TRBJ1-5	CASRDRASQPQHF	TGTGCCAGCAGAGACAGGGCATCTCAGCCCCAGCATTTT
TRBV5-4	-	-	TRBJ1-1	CASSTVGASTEAFF	TGTGCCAGCTCCACAGTAGGTGCGAGCACTGAAGCTTTCTTT
TRBV2	-	TRBD1	TRBJ2-5	CASGNRGQWEQYF	TGTGCCAGCGGTAATAGGGGACAGTGGGAGCAGTACTTC
TRBV30	once	-	TRBJ1-2	CAWSADRNGYTF	TGTGCCTGGAGTGCTGACAGGAATGGCTACACCTTC
TRBV4-1	once	TRBD1	TRBJ1-2	CASSQVWDRGPDYGYTF	TGCGCCAGCAGCCAAGTGTGGGACAGGGGGCCGGACTATGGCTACACCTTC
TRBV5-1	-	TRBD1	TRBJ1-2	CASSLSGGYYGYTF	TGCGCCAGCAGCTTGTCAGGGGGTTACTATGGCTACACCTTC
TRBV5-1	once	TRBD1	TRBJ1-4	CASSLEGTGGFDEKLFF	TGCGCCAGCAGCTTGGAGGGGACAGGGGGCTTTGATGAAAAACTGTTTTTT
TRBV5-8	-	-	TRBJ2-2	CASSPWGRTGELFF	TGTGCCAGCAGCCCTTGGGGGCGCACCGGGGAGCTGTTTTTT
TRBV6-5	-	TRBD1	TRBJ1-4	CASSYGPGQADEKLFF	TGTGCCAGCAGTTACGGTCCGGGACAGGCTGATGAAAAACTGTTTTTT
TRBV18	-	-	TRBJ1-1	CASSPPGQGLNTEAFF	TGTGCCAGCTCACCACCCGGGCAGGGGTTGAACACTGAAGCTTTCTTT
TRBV7-3	-	TRBD1	TRBJ1-1	CASSPLTGRPEAFF	TGTGCCAGCAGCCCCCTGACAGGGCGACCTGAAGCTTTCTTT
TRBV6-5	few	-	TRBJ1-1	CASSYGRGRGAFF	TGTGCCAGCAGTTACGGCCGTGGGCGGGGAGCTTTCTTT
TRBV21-1	-	-	TRBJ2-2	CASSPRGGENGELFF	TGTGCCAGCAGCCCAAGAGGGGGGGAAAACGGGGAGCTGTTTTTT
TRBV9	-	-	TRBJ2-7	CASSPRDSREAYEQYF	TGTGCCAGCAGCCCTCGGGACTCCCGGGAAGCCTACGAGCAGTACTTC
TRBV30	once	TRBD1	TRBJ2-7	CAWTGQGVGEQYF	TGTGCCTGGACCGGACAGGGGGTTGGCGAGCAGTACTTC
TRBV4-2	-	TRBD1	TRBJ1-4	CASSQGDRELFF	TGTGCCAGCAGCCAAGGGGACAGGGAACTGTTTTTT